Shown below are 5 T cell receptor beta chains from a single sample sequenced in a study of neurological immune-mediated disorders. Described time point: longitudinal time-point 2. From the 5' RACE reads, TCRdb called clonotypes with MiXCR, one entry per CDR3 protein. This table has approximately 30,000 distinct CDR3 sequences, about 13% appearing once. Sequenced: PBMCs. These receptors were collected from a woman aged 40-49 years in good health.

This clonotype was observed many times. CDR3 sequence: CASRPRGLGGGYNEQFF. In DNA form, the CDR3 reads TGTGCCAGCAGGCCTAGAGGACTGGGCGGGGGCTACAATGAGCAGTTCTTC. V is TRBV6-5 and J is TRBJ2-1; 7 bases fit TRBD2. The germline CDR1 and CDR2 sequences are MNHEY and SVGAGI. With V trimmed by 6 bases and J by 3 bases, 14 bases remained unmatched. This CDR3 contains 17 residues.

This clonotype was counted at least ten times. CDR3 sequence reads: CASSQEKRAPDTQYF. The CDR3 nucleotides are TGCGCCAGCAGCCAAGAAAAACGGGCCCCAGATACGCAGTATTTT. The chain recombines TRBV4-3 with TRBJ2-3; D gene unclear. Trimming took off 0 bases at V and 4 bases at J, with 11 bases between the two ends. Germline CDR1 reads LGHNA; CDR2 reads YSLEER. The CDR3 has 15 amino acids.

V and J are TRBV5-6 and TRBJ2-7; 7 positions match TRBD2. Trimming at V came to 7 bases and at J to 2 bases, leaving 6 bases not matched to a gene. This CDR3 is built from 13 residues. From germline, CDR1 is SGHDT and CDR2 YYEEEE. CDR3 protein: CASLTGGTYEQYF. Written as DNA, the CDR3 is TGTGCCAGCTTGACGGGAGGTACCTACGAGCAGTACTTC.

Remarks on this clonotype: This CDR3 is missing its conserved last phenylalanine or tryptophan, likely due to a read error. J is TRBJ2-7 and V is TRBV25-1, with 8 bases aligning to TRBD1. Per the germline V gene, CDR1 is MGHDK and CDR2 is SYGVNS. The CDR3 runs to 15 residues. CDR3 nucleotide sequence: TGTGCCAGCAGCCGAACCGACAGGGGAGGCTACAAGCAGTACTTA. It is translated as CASSRTDRGGYKQYL.

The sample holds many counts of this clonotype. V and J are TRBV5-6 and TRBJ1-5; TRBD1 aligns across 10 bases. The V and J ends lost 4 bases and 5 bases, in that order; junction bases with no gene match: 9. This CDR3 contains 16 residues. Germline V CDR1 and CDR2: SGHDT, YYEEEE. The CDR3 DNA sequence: TGTGCCAGCAGCCGGACCCCGGGACAGGGGTATCAGCCCCAGCATTTT. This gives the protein CASSRTPGQGYQPQHF.